These 30 T cell receptor beta chains were sequenced from one sample in a study of early T cells in non-severe SARS-CoV-2 infection. TCRdb fed the 5' RACE reads into MiXCR, producing one record per CDR3 protein. The sample lists some 80,000 distinct CDR3 sequences; around 9.3% were seen once. Material: whole blood, obtained at baseline. The receptors stem from an adult who was a healthcare worker with PCR-confirmed SARS-CoV-2 infection or an uninfected control (not recorded which).

This clonotype was seen many times. The chain uses TRBV28 and TRBJ2-3; 8 nucleotides agree with TRBD2. Germline V CDR1 and CDR2: MDHEN, SYDVKM. The V and J ends lost 4 bases and 6 bases, in that order; junction bases with no gene match: 9. The CDR3 is 15 residues long. The CDR3 protein is CASSSAAGASDTQYF. The DNA for the CDR3 is TGTGCCAGCAGTTCCGCAGCGGGAGCAAGCGATACGCAGTATTTT.

This clonotype was found a few times. CDR3 bases: TGTGCCAGCAGAATACCGGGACGGGGGACCGGGGAGCTGTTTTTT. Translating gives CASRIPGRGTGELFF. The chain combines TRBV2 with TRBJ2-2, with D possibly being TRBD2 (6 bases). The V end lost 6 bases, the J end lost 5 bases, and 16 bases lay between the germline ends. CDR3 size: 15 residues. Germline lookup yields CDR1 SNHLY and CDR2 FYNNEI.

This clonotype appeared many times. This chain joins TRBV12-3 or TRBV12-4 and TRBJ2-7, with D perhaps matching TRBD2 (5 bases). This CDR3 is 12 amino acids long. With 5 bases removed from V and 9 bases from J, the gap between germline ends came to 14 bases. The CDR3: CASSIPGEVQYF. CDR3 nucleotides: TGTGCCAGCAGTATCCCCGGGGAAGTGCAGTACTTC.

This clonotype was counted at least ten times. The rearrangement uses TRBV27 and TRBJ1-1; 7 bases are a match to TRBD1. The CDR3 is 14 amino acids. The germline gives CDR1 MNHEY, CDR2 SMNVEV (reference sequence). V dropped 1 base and J dropped 5; count of bases not matched to a gene: 4. The CDR3 reads CASSLLGGRTEAFF. CDR3 coding DNA: TGTGCCAGCAGTTTATTAGGGGGCCGGACTGAAGCTTTCTTT.

The rearrangement uses TRBV19 and TRBJ2-2; a weak D match, TRBD1 (5 bases). Trimming left V 5 bases short and J 11 bases short, with 15 bases between. Germline V CDR1 and CDR2: LNHDA, SQIVND (reference sequence). The CDR3 covers 13 residues. The CDR3 spells CASSPAAGNELFF. CDR3 nucleotides: TGTGCCAGTAGTCCCGCGGCAGGGAACGAGCTGTTTTTT.

This clonotype was recorded many times. This chain connects TRBV20-1 to TRBJ2-1, with 10 bases identical to TRBD2. Germline CDR1 DFQATT, CDR2 SNEGSKA (reference sequence). J lost 15 bases, V lost 0 bases, and 11 bases had no gene match. The CDR3 runs 14 residues. The CDR3 coding sequence is TGCAGTGCTAGAGATGCTTATAGCGGGAGGCGGAGGTTCTTC. Translation gives CSARDAYSGRRRFF.

V gene TRBV7-8 combines with J gene TRBJ2-7, with TRBD1 identical over 8 bases. The CDR3 loop spans 16 amino acids. Per germline, CDR1 SGHVS and CDR2 FQNEAQ. Unmatched junction bases numbered 11, after V lost 3 bases and J lost 4 bases. In nucleotides, the CDR3 is TGTGCCAGCAGCTTTAAATTGGACAGGGTATTATACGAGCAGTACTTC. Translated, it gives CASSFKLDRVLYEQYF. The full variable domain, rest sourced from reference TRBV7-8 and TRBJ2-7, is GAGVSQSPRYKVAKRGQDVALRCDPISGHVSLFWYQQALGQGPEFLTYFQNEAQLDKSGLPSDRFFAERPEGSVSTLKIQRTQQEDSAVYLCASSFKLDRVLYEQYFGPGTRLTVT.

Comments on this clonotype: A junction boundary mismatches the germline segment, possibly from a read error. This sequence joins TRBV6-1 and TRBJ2-3; D call uncertain. CDR1 and CDR2 from the germline V gene are MNHNS and SASEGT. The CDR3 is made up of 15 amino acids. CDR3 in amino acids: CASIEFPRSTDTQYF. The DNA of the CDR3 is TGTGCCAGCATTGAATTCCCGCGTAGCACAGATACGCAGTATTTT.

This clonotype was seen only a few times. The chain combines TRBV12-3 or TRBV12-4 with TRBJ2-7; D is undetermined. Trimming left V 6 bases short and J 6 bases short, with 12 bases between. This CDR3 contains 12 residues. CDR3 DNA sequence: TGTGCCAGCAGGCTCCATTCGACCGAGCAGTACTTC. It codes for CASRLHSTEQYF.

This clonotype turned up a few times. The chain recombines TRBV30 with TRBJ2-7; D perhaps matches TRBD2 (6 bases). The CDR3 runs 14 residues. In germline, CDR1 is GTSNPN, CDR2 SVGIG (reference sequence). The V and J ends lost 4 bases and 3 bases respectively, with 16 bases between them. CDR3 sequence: CAWKRGLENYEQYF. The DNA of the CDR3 is TGTGCCTGGAAGAGGGGACTCGAGAACTACGAGCAGTACTTC.

The chain combines TRBV15 with TRBJ2-1; 8 positions match TRBD2. Germline trimming cut 0 bases from V and 3 bases from J; bases unmatched to any gene: 1. This CDR3 is 15 amino acids long. CDR1 and CDR2 (germline): LNHNV, YYDKDF (reference sequence). CDR3 loop: CATSRDREGYNEQFF. The CDR3 DNA is TGTGCCACCAGCAGAGATCGGGAGGGCTACAATGAGCAGTTCTTC.

This clonotype has ten or more counts. This chain links TRBV12-3 or TRBV12-4 with TRBJ2-1; D is ambiguous. This CDR3 contains 13 residues. Between the trimmed V and J ends, which lost 4 bases and 4 bases, there was a span of 8 bases. The CDR3 nucleotides read TGTGCCAGCAGTTCGGCCTTATACAATGAGCAGTTCTTC. This encodes CASSSALYNEQFF.

The rearrangement joins TRBV5-1 to TRBJ2-3; the D call may be TRBD1 or TRBD2 (5 bases each). CDR3 size: 13 residues. V was cut by 4 bases and J by 4 bases, with 10 bases left in between. The V gene's germline CDR1 is SGHRS and CDR2 YFSETQ. This chain's CDR3 is CASSKQEADTQYF. CDR3 DNA: TGCGCCAGCAGCAAACAGGAGGCAGATACGCAGTATTTT.

This clonotype has just a few counts. The rearrangement uses TRBV2 and TRBJ1-3; D is ambiguous. Trimming shortened V by 5 bases and J by 2 bases, and 4 bases separated the two germline ends. Germline V gives CDR1 SNHLY, CDR2 FYNNEI. The CDR3 totals 12 residues. The DNA for the CDR3 is TGTGCCAGCAGTCCAACTGGAAACACCATATATTTT. Translating it yields CASSPTGNTIYF.

This clonotype was counted ten times or more. DNA of the CDR3: TGTGCCAGCAGCTCCGGGAGTTTTGGTACAGATACGCAGTATTTT. Translated, it gives CASSSGSFGTDTQYF. This sequence joins TRBV7-8 and TRBJ2-3; a weak D match, TRBD2 (6 bases). The CDR3 runs 15 residues. Germline CDR1 is SGHVS and CDR2 is FQNEAQ. Trimming took 4 bases from V and 3 from J, leaving 14 bases between them.

This clonotype was counted at least ten times. J is TRBJ2-7 and V is TRBV9; 7 nucleotides align to TRBD1. The germline CDR1 and CDR2 sequences are SGDLS and YYNGEE. Trimming cost V 4 bases and J 2 bases; bases outside gene matches: 9. This CDR3 comprises 15 residues. CDR3 sequence reads: CASSFAPTGTYEQYF. CDR3 DNA: TGTGCCAGCAGCTTCGCCCCGACAGGGACCTACGAGCAGTACTTC.

This chain connects TRBV27 to TRBJ2-7; TRBD2 agrees at 9 bases. This CDR3 region has 17 residues. V lost 2 bases, J lost 2 bases, and 10 bases stayed unmatched. Germline V gene data show CDR1 as MNHEY and CDR2 as SMNVEV (reference sequence). The CDR3 sequence is CASSLRLAELTPYEQYF. CDR3 nucleotides: TGTGCCAGCAGTTTACGACTAGCGGAGCTCACACCCTACGAGCAGTACTTC.

There are many counts of this clonotype. The chain recombines TRBV11-2 with TRBJ2-2, with a tentative D call TRBD1 (5 bases). V was cut by 2 bases and J by 11 bases, with 9 bases left in between. Germline lookup yields CDR1 SGHAT and CDR2 FQNNGV. The CDR3 spans 12 residues. CDR3 protein: CASSLQGRELFF. Here the CDR3 DNA reads TGTGCCAGCAGCTTACAGGGAAGAGAGCTGTTTTTT.

This clonotype was counted many times. The J gene is TRBJ2-1, the V gene TRBV7-9; 9 bases map to TRBD2. The CDR3 has 14 amino acids. The V gene's germline CDR1 is SEHNR and CDR2 FQNEAQ (reference sequence). V lost 5 bases and J lost 8; bases outside the gene matches: 7. The CDR3 nucleotides are TGTGCCAGCAGCCCGGGACTAGCTAGCGATGAGCAGTTCTTC. As protein: CASSPGLASDEQFF.

Only a few counts were recorded for this clonotype. V and J are TRBV12-3 or TRBV12-4 and TRBJ2-1; TRBD2 matches 10 bases. This CDR3 region has 14 residues. Trimming at V came to 1 base and at J to 6 bases, leaving 0 bases not matched to a gene. The CDR3 protein is CASSLGTSGNEQFF. The CDR3 DNA reads TGTGCCAGCAGTTTAGGGACTAGCGGCAATGAGCAGTTCTTC.

This clonotype was seen ten or more times. V usage is TRBV6-6 and J usage is TRBJ2-7, with 9 bases lining up with TRBD1. The germline CDR1 and CDR2 sequences are MNHNY and SVGAGI (reference sequence). V gave up 8 bases and J gave up 5 bases; unmatched junction bases: 4. The CDR3 has 12 residues. CDR3 sequence: CASGTGLHEQYF. The CDR3 region has the DNA TGTGCCAGCGGGACAGGGTTGCACGAGCAGTACTTC.

This clonotype was counted a few times. V is TRBV28 and J is TRBJ1-4; D possibly corresponds to TRBD1 (5 bases). This CDR3 region has 16 residues. Germline CDR1 MDHEN, CDR2 SYDVKM. V was clipped by 6 bases and J by 8 bases, with 22 bases between them. The CDR3 nucleotides are TGTGCCAGCAGAACTACCACGGGACTAGGGGAGGAAAAACTGTTTTTT. Translating gives CASRTTTGLGEEKLFF.

This sequence joins TRBV28 and TRBJ1-2; D call uncertain. Germline CDR1 is MDHEN and CDR2 is SYDVKM. V lost 2 bases, J lost 8 bases, and 9 bases lay in between. The CDR3 spans 12 residues. The CDR3 bases are TGTGCCAGCAGTTTAAAGGTTCCGGGCTACACCTTC. Translation: CASSLKVPGYTF.

The chain carries TRBV7-9 and TRBJ2-5, with D possibly called TRBD1 or TRBD2 (6 bases each). Germline values: CDR1 SEHNR, CDR2 FQNEAQ (reference sequence). The CDR3 consists of 14 residues. The V end lost 5 bases, the J end lost 5 bases, and 15 bases lay between the germline ends. The DNA for the CDR3 is TGTGCCAGCAGCCTCGTTGGGGGGCCCGAGACCCAGTACTTC. This sequence encodes CASSLVGGPETQYF.

The table lists this clonotype with a few counts. In DNA, the CDR3 is TGTGCCAGCAGTTTCATGGGACAGGGGGACTACGAGCAGTACTTC. Protein sequence: CASSFMGQGDYEQYF. The chain joins TRBV28 to TRBJ2-7; 11 bases are a match to TRBD1. This CDR3 comprises 15 residues. The V and J ends lost 3 bases and 3 bases, in that order; junction bases with no gene match: 4. The V gene's germline CDR1 is MDHEN and CDR2 SYDVKM.

This clonotype was seen repeatedly, ten times or more. The chain couples TRBV29-1 to TRBJ2-7; TRBD2 might be the D (5 bases). Germline values: CDR1 SQVTM, CDR2 ANQGSEA. CDR3 size: 11 residues. The V and J ends lost 5 bases and 6 bases respectively, with 11 bases between them. The CDR3 bases are TGCAGCGTTTGGAGAGGAGGCGAGCAGTACTTC. As protein: CSVWRGGEQYF.

This clonotype has just a few counts. The rearrangement links TRBV12-3 or TRBV12-4 to TRBJ2-3; TRBD2 agrees at 13 bases. Trimming took 6 bases from V and 4 from J; bases not matched to a gene: 13. The CDR3 runs 18 residues. CDR3 residues: CASSPERTSGSLPDTQYF. The DNA of the CDR3 is TGTGCCAGCAGCCCTGAAAGGACTAGCGGGAGTTTGCCAGATACGCAGTATTTT.

The V and J genes are TRBV6-1 and TRBJ2-1; weak D call: TRBD2 (5 bases). The germline V gene encodes CDR1 MNHNS and CDR2 SASEGT. This CDR3 is 15 amino acids long. V was trimmed by 1 base and J by 8 bases, leaving 15 bases between them. The CDR3 bases are TGTGCCAGCAGTGAAGTCAAGGGATTCGGGGATGAGCAGTTCTTC. It yields the protein CASSEVKGFGDEQFF.

This clonotype was seen a handful of times. The chain carries TRBV15 and TRBJ2-5, with D unresolved. V lost 2 bases, J lost 1 base, and 8 bases lay in between. The CDR3 extends over 14 amino acids. Germline values: CDR1 LNHNV, CDR2 YYDKDF (reference sequence). The CDR3 DNA reads TGTGCCACCAGCAGAACCGGGTTCCAAGAGACCCAGTACTTC. Its protein product is CATSRTGFQETQYF.

This clonotype was seen repeatedly, ten times or more. The chain carries TRBV28 and TRBJ1-2; 7 nucleotides line up with TRBD1. Unmatched junction bases numbered 1, after V lost 4 bases and J lost 2 bases. CDR3 length: 13 residues. Germline loops: CDR1 MDHEN, CDR2 SYDVKM. CDR3 coding DNA: TGTGCCAGCAGTTCACAGGGGAACTATGGCTACACCTTC. It yields the protein CASSSQGNYGYTF.